This TCR beta chain was identified in a study of cytomegalovirus exposure and HLA in healthy donors. The PCR employed 60 Vbeta primers together with 13 Jbeta primers. Profiled with immunoSEQ multiplex PCR; TCRdb holds only in-frame clones, not every one. Among 120,000 or so clones, roughly 80% were seen once, and the ten largest hold approximately 3.6%. A single count supports this clone. This sample includes further DNA sequences coding for the same CDR3. Input material: PBMCs. This clonotype was sampled from a man aged 25-40 years in good health and CMV-seronegative.

The DNA for the CDR3 is TGTGCCAGCTCACCACAGGGGGCGAACACTGAAGCTTTCTTT. Amino acid sequence: CASSPQGANTEAFF. This chain joins TRBV18 and TRBJ1-1, with 7 bases aligning to TRBD1. The germline V gene encodes CDR1 KGHSH and CDR2 LQKENI. This CDR3 is built from 14 residues. J lost 1 base, V lost 1 base, and 0 bases had no gene match.